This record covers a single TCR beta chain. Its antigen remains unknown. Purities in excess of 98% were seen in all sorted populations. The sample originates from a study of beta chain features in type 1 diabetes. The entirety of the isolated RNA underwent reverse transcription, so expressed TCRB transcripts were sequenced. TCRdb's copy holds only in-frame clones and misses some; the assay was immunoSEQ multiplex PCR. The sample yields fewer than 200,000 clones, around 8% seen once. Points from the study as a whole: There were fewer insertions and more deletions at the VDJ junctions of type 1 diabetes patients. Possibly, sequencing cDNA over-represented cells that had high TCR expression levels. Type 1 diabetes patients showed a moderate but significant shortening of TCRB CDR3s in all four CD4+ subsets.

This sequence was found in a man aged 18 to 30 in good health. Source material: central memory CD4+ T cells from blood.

The CDR3 region is CASSSLAGDGTDTQYF. CDR3 in DNA: TGTGCCAGCAGCTCCTTAGCGGGGGACGGCACAGATACGCAGTATTTT. This sequence joins TRBV11-2 and TRBJ2-3; TRBD2 aligns across 9 bases. Trimming cost V 4 bases and J 1 base; bases outside gene matches: 6. Germline lookup yields CDR1 SGHAT and CDR2 FQNNGV. There are 16 residues in the CDR3.